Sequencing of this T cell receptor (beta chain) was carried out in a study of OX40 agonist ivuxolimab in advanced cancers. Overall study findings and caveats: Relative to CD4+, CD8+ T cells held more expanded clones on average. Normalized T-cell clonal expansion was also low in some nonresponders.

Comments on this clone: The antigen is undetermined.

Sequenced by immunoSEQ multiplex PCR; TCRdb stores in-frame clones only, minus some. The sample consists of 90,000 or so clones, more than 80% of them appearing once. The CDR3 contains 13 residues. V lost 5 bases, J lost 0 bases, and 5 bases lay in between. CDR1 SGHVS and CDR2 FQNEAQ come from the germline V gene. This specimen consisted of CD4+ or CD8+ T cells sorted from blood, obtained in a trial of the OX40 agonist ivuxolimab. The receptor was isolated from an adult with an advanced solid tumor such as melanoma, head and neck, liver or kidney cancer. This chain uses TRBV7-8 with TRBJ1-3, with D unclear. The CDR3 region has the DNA TGTGCCAGCAGCGCCCTCTCTGGAAACACCATATATTTT. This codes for CASSALSGNTIYF.